The 6 T cell receptor beta chains in this list originate from one sample, sequenced in a study of cytomegalovirus exposure and HLA in healthy donors (dated by TCRdb to between 2016 and 2019). The protocol used for the library was the immunoSEQ multiplex PCR assay. The multiplex PCR relied on a mix of 60 forward primers for TCR Vbeta segments and 13 reverse primers for TCR Jbeta segments. TCRdb provides this immuneACCESS table in a form limited to in-frame rearrangements. Some clones are lacking; in checked studies, under half of them reflect an unresolved V gene, and why the rest are absent is not known. Here the sample has roughly 150,000 clones; around 73% occur a single time. Over 1.1% of the sample comes from the top ten. Sequencing was carried out using PBMCs. These receptors originate from a male donor in good health and CMV-seronegative.

The V gene is TRBV19, the J gene TRBJ1-1; TRBD1 matches at 7 bases. The germline V gene has CDR1 LNHDA and CDR2 SQIVND (reference sequence). V dropped 1 base and J dropped 6; count of bases not matched to a gene: 14. CDR3 length: 17 residues. The CDR3 spells CASSIVRGGGRAAEAFF. As DNA, the CDR3 is TGTGCCAGTAGTATAGTCAGAGGAGGGGGCCGGGCGGCTGAAGCTTTCTTT.

The chain is built from TRBV6-5 and TRBJ1-2; 7 nucleotides match TRBD1. The CDR3 loop spans 14 amino acids. V lost 5 bases and J lost 8; bases outside the gene matches: 11. CDR1 and CDR2 from the germline V gene are MNHEY and SVGAGI. CDR3 DNA: TGTGCCAGCAGTCTCGACAGGGTGAGATACGGCTACACCTTC. Its translation: CASSLDRVRYGYTF.

This sequence joins TRBV7-7 and TRBJ2-2, with D perhaps TRBD2 (5 bases). In germline, CDR1 is SSHAT, CDR2 FNYEAQ (reference sequence). This CDR3 contains 14 residues. V was pared by 1 base and J by 5 bases, with 8 bases between. DNA of the CDR3: TGTGCCAGCAGCTTAGATCCGGGAACCGGGGAGCTGTTTTTT. Encoded protein: CASSLDPGTGELFF.

This clone occurred a few times. The rearrangement joins TRBV5-1 to TRBJ2-3; 11 bases are a match to TRBD2. The CDR3 has 15 amino acids. Germline CDR1 is SGHRS and CDR2 is YFSETQ. The ends lost 4 bases at V and 2 bases at J; junction bases unmatched: 3. CDR3 residues: CASSPGLAVTDTQYF. DNA of the CDR3: TGCGCCAGCAGCCCGGGACTAGCGGTCACAGATACGCAGTATTTT.

This clone appeared a single time. The chain uses TRBV7-3 and TRBJ1-2; the match to TRBD1 covers 10 bases. Germline V lookup: CDR1 SGHTA, CDR2 FQGTGA. This CDR3 is built from 15 residues. V shed 4 bases, J shed 3 bases, and the junction held 5 bases outside the gene matches. DNA of the CDR3: TGTGCCAGCAGCTCCGGGACAGGGGAGGACTATGGCTACACCTTC. Translating it yields CASSSGTGEDYGYTF.

This sequence joins TRBV5-4 and TRBJ1-3, with a possible D match to TRBD1 (6 bases). The length of the CDR3 is 13 residues. Germline CDR1 SGHNT, CDR2 YYREEE (reference sequence). The CDR3 reads CAWGSQGSDTIYF. CDR3 nucleotides: TGTGCTTGGGGGTCACAGGGAAGTGACACCATATATTTT.